The following is a TCR beta chain sequence with its context. Generated by immunoSEQ multiplex PCR, the TCRdb table keeps only in-frame clones and is missing some. The profile shows some 97,000 clones, 82% of them singletons. The source of the sample is a study of PD-1 blockade in mismatch repair-deficient tumors. The CDR3 consists of 13 residues. Germline V gene lookup returns CDR1 LNHDA and CDR2 SQIVND (reference sequence). V lost 3 bases, J lost 4 bases, and 10 bases lay in between. Sequencing was performed on peripheral blood, taken around 8 months after starting pembrolizumab. The TCR originated in an adult with mismatch repair-deficient cancer. The chain has TRBV19 and TRBJ2-7, with D hard to call. The CDR3 spells CASSIGLQYEQYF. The CDR3 DNA is TGTGCCAGTAGTATTGGGCTTCAATACGAGCAGTACTTC. The complete variable domain, with remaining parts taken from reference TRBV19 and TRBJ2-7, reads DGGITQSPKYLFRKEGQNVTLSCEQNLNHDAMYWYRQDPGQGLRLIYYSQIVNDFQKGDIAEGYSVSREKKESFPLTVTSAQKNPTAFYLCASSIGLQYEQYFGPGTRLTVT.